This paragraph reports one T cell receptor beta chain. The record originates from a study of blood T cell repertoires in COVID-19. Study details: Some COVID-19 samples were acute and others convalescent; all came from the United States, Italy and Spain. Sample material is recorded as cDNA or gDNA derived from T cells, B-cell-depleted T cells, or PBMCs.

The CDR3 is made up of 11 amino acids. Germline V gives CDR1 KGHSH, CDR2 LQKENI. V lost 6 bases to trimming and J lost 4 bases, with 4 bases between them. Researchers sorted participants into cohorts using their self-reported clinical history. Produced via immunoSEQ multiplex PCR; TCRdb's table is partial and in-frame only. The sample lists some 170,000 clones, roughly 87% occurring once. The sequenced sample was PBMCs or T cells enriched from blood (not recorded which). The clonotype comes from a human donor with acute COVID-19. The donor label of this sample is uncertain. The chain has TRBV18 and TRBJ1-3; D uncertain. The CDR3 nucleotides are TGTGCCAGCTCCACAGGAAACACCATATATTTT. This encodes CASSTGNTIYF.